This TCR beta chain is drawn from a study of blood T cell repertoires in COVID-19. As for the study in general: The analysed material was cDNA or gDNA that came from T cells, B-cell-depleted T cells, or PBMCs.

This CDR3 is built from 16 residues. The V end was cut by 2 bases, the J end by 4 bases, with 17 bases between. The germline V gene has CDR1 SGHAT and CDR2 FQNNGV. Sequenced by immunoSEQ multiplex PCR; TCRdb stores in-frame clones only, minus some. The sample comprises about 180,000 clones, around 90% of which are singletons, and roughly 1.4% rests with the top ten. The rearrangement links TRBV11-2 to TRBJ1-2; perhaps TRBD1 as D (5 bases). The sequenced sample consisted of peripheral blood. The source is a woman between 50 and 59 years old with acute or convalescent COVID-19. The CDR3 sequence is CASSLSPGWQGYGYTF. The CDR3 DNA reads TGTGCCAGCAGCTTATCCCCCGGATGGCAGGGCTATGGCTACACCTTC.